The 19 T cell receptor beta chains in this list originate from one sample, sequenced in a study of T cell changes during pregnancy in multiple sclerosis. TCRdb's copy holds only in-frame clones and misses some; the assay was immunoSEQ multiplex PCR. The table records about 30,000 clones, roughly 89% of them present only once. The starting material was CD4+ T cells from peripheral blood mononuclear cells, obtained in the third trimester of pregnancy. These receptors were obtained from a female donor in good health, enrolled as a control in a pregnancy study.

The chain recombines TRBV7-9 with TRBJ2-5, with TRBD1 identical over 8 bases. The germline gives CDR1 SEHNR, CDR2 FQNEAQ (reference sequence). The junction had 9 bases not matched to a gene; V was cut back by 2 bases and J by 4 bases. The CDR3 sequence is 16 residues long. CDR3 sequence reads: CASSLKWGQAAETQYF. DNA of the CDR3: TGTGCCAGCAGCTTAAAATGGGGACAGGCAGCAGAGACCCAGTACTTC. The complete variable domain, with remaining parts taken from reference TRBV7-9 and TRBJ2-5, reads DTGVSQNPRHKITKRGQNVTFRCDPISEHNRLYWYRQTLGQGPEFLTYFQNEAQLEKSRLLSDRFSAERPKGSFSTLEIQRTEQGDSAMYLCASSLKWGQAAETQYFGPGTRLLVL.

The chain has TRBV30 and TRBJ1-1; D call uncertain. This CDR3 region has 10 residues. Germline CDR1 GTSNPN, CDR2 SVGIG (reference sequence). Trimming stripped 7 bases from V and 6 bases from J, with 9 bases between. CDR3 sequence (DNA): TGTGCCTCCGGTACTGCTGAAGCTTTCTTT. It codes for CASGTAEAFF.

CDR3 region: CAWSGSSTNEKLFF. CDR3 nucleotides: TGTGCCTGGAGTGGAAGCTCAACTAATGAAAAACTGTTTTTT. The chain recombines TRBV30 with TRBJ1-4; D ambiguous. V lost 1 base and J lost 0, with 6 bases in between. The CDR3 covers 14 residues. Germline values: CDR1 GTSNPN, CDR2 SVGIG (reference sequence).

V is TRBV9 and J is TRBJ1-2, with 11 bases fitting TRBD1. The CDR3 runs to 15 residues. Trimming at V came to 3 bases and at J to 8 bases, leaving 9 bases not matched to a gene. Germline V gives CDR1 SGDLS, CDR2 YYNGEE. The CDR3 spells CASSAGQGGVGGYTF. Written as DNA, the CDR3 is TGTGCCAGCAGCGCGGGACAGGGGGGAGTGGGAGGCTACACCTTC.

V and J are TRBV18 and TRBJ2-7; 8 positions match TRBD1. The length of the CDR3 is 15 residues. Trimming cost V 3 bases and J 5 bases; bases outside gene matches: 9. Germline V gene lookup returns CDR1 KGHSH and CDR2 LQKENI. The CDR3, as DNA: TGTGCCAGCTCACCGTTACCCGACAGGGGCCACGAGCAGTACTTC. This translates into CASSPLPDRGHEQYF.

CDR3 protein: CASSFRTATGSGNTIYF. Written as DNA, the CDR3 is TGTGCCAGTAGTTTTCGGACAGCTACGGGCTCTGGAAACACCATATATTTT. This rearrangement joins TRBV19 to TRBJ1-3; D might be TRBD1 (6 bases). The germline gives CDR1 LNHDA, CDR2 SQIVND (reference sequence). The CDR3 is 17 amino acids. Trimming shortened V by 5 bases and J by 0 bases, and 17 bases separated the two germline ends.

CDR3 loop: CASSLAGGAYNEQFF. Here the CDR3 DNA reads TGTGCCAGCAGCTTAGCCGGGGGGGCCTACAATGAGCAGTTCTTC. The chain is built from TRBV7-6 and TRBJ2-1, with 8 bases aligning to TRBD2. This CDR3 has 15 amino acids. V shed 0 bases and J 2 bases; nucleotides not matched to a gene: 0. Looked up from germline, CDR1 is SGHVS and CDR2 is FNYEAQ.

This chain connects TRBV7-2 to TRBJ2-1, with TRBD2 matching 11 bases. The CDR3 sequence is 16 residues long. V trimming: 1 base; J trimming: 8 bases; junction bases outside the gene matches: 7. Looked up from germline, CDR1 is SGHTA and CDR2 is FQGNSA. CDR3: CASSLGGGLAGHEQFF. In nucleotides, the CDR3 is TGTGCCAGCAGCTTAGGGGGCGGACTAGCGGGCCATGAGCAGTTCTTC.

The chain carries TRBV5-6 and TRBJ2-1, with a weak D call TRBD1 (6 bases). The CDR3 spans 13 residues. V lost 4 bases to trimming and J lost 8 bases, with 13 bases between them. The germline CDR1 and CDR2 sequences are SGHDT and YYEEEE. The CDR3 nucleotides are TGTGCCAGCAGCCCAACAGGGATGGATGAGCAGTTCTTC. Translating gives CASSPTGMDEQFF.

This rearrangement joins TRBV12-5 to TRBJ2-5; no firm D call. Per germline, CDR1 LGHNT and CDR2 FRNRAP. This CDR3 has 13 residues. Trimming took off 3 bases at V and 5 bases at J, with 10 bases between the two ends. The CDR3 sequence is CASGLANRETQYF. In DNA form, the CDR3 reads TGTGCTAGTGGTTTAGCGAATCGGGAGACCCAGTACTTC.

A single count supports this clone. The chain uses TRBV5-6 and TRBJ2-4; maybe TRBD2 (5 bases). In germline, CDR1 is SGHDT, CDR2 YYEEEE. V was cut by 4 bases and J by 0 bases, with 14 bases left in between. The length of the CDR3 is 16 residues. CDR3 nucleotide sequence: TGTGCCAGCAGCCTAGCCAGGAACTTAGCCAAAAACATTCAGTACTTC. Translation: CASSLARNLAKNIQYF.

The J gene is TRBJ1-2, the V gene TRBV27; 8 positions match TRBD1. This CDR3 is 15 amino acids long. J gave up 4 bases and V 2 bases, and 6 bases lay outside the gene matches. CDR1 MNHEY and CDR2 SMNVEV come from the germline V gene (reference sequence). Here the CDR3 reads CASSLLGQGGYGYTF. CDR3 sequence (DNA): TGTGCCAGCAGTTTACTTGGACAGGGTGGCTATGGCTACACCTTC.

The chain carries TRBV25-1 and TRBJ2-1; D unresolved. V was pared by 1 base and J by 6 bases, with 13 bases between. CDR3 length: 15 residues. The germline V gene encodes CDR1 MGHDK and CDR2 SYGVNS. The CDR3: CASSELFGTANEQFF. As DNA, the CDR3 is TGTGCCAGCAGTGAATTATTTGGTACAGCCAATGAGCAGTTCTTC.

The V gene is TRBV5-1, the J gene TRBJ1-1; 8 nucleotides agree with TRBD1. Germline values: CDR1 SGHRS, CDR2 YFSETQ. Trimming cost V 4 bases and J 1 base; bases outside gene matches: 0. This CDR3 contains 13 residues. The CDR3 DNA reads as TGCGCCAGCAGCACAGGGGGGAACACTGAAGCTTTCTTT. It translates to CASSTGGNTEAFF.

This clone came up once. The chain links TRBV6-5 to TRBJ1-2, with D maybe TRBD1 (5 bases). V was pared by 4 bases and J by 5 bases, with 17 bases between. The germline V gene encodes CDR1 MNHEY and CDR2 SVGAGI. The length of the CDR3 is 15 residues. The CDR3 spells CASSLTGLGAYGYTF. CDR3 DNA: TGTGCCAGCAGTTTAACAGGACTAGGGGCTTATGGCTACACCTTC.

The gene calls are TRBV23-1 and TRBJ1-1; TRBD1 aligns across 7 bases. TRBV23-1 falls under the ORF class, with uncertain function. V gave up 6 bases and J gave up 1 base; unmatched junction bases: 5. The CDR3 has 14 amino acids. The CDR3 here is CASSPRQGNTEAFF. CDR3 nucleotides: TGCGCCAGCAGCCCTAGACAGGGGAACACTGAAGCTTTCTTT.

This clone was seen a few times. J is TRBJ1-1 and V is TRBV30; no clear D gene. V dropped 4 bases and J dropped 7 bases, with 16 bases sitting between them. The V gene's germline CDR1 is GTSNPN and CDR2 SVGIG (reference sequence). The CDR3 length is 13 residues. The CDR3 nucleotides are TGTGCCTGGATGAAAGAAGGGCGGGTTGAAGCTTTCTTT. Residues: CAWMKEGRVEAFF.

V and J are TRBV30 and TRBJ2-3; 7 bases align to TRBD2. The CDR3 length is 11 residues. The germline CDR1 and CDR2 sequences are GTSNPN and SVGIG (reference sequence). The V and J ends lost 3 bases and 14 bases, in that order; junction bases with no gene match: 8. CDR3 in DNA: TGTGCCTGGAGCCCCGGGGAGGGATCGTATTTT. Its protein is CAWSPGEGSYF.

The V gene is TRBV30, the J gene TRBJ1-3; D gene ambiguous. This CDR3 is built from 14 residues. Trimming shortened V by 3 bases and J by 2 bases, and 11 bases separated the two germline ends. Germline CDR1 and CDR2: GTSNPN and SVGIG (reference sequence). CDR3 amino acids: CAWRAGFTGNTIYF. CDR3 coding DNA: TGTGCCTGGAGGGCGGGGTTCACTGGAAACACCATATATTTT.